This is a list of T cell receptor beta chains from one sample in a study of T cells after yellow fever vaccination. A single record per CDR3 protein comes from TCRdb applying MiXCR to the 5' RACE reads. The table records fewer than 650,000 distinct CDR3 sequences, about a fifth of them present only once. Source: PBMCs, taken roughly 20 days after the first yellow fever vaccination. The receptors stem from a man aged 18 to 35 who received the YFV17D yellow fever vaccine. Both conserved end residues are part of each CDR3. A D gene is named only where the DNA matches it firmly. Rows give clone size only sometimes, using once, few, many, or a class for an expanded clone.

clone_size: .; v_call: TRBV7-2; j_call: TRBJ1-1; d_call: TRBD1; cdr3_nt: TGTGCCAGCAGCTTAAGGGGGCTAGAGGCTTTCTTT; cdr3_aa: CASSLRGLEAFF
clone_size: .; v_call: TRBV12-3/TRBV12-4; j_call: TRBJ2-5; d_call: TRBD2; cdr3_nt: TGTGCCAGCAGTCCGACTAGCGGATTCCAAGAGACCCAGTACTTC; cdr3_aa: CASSPTSGFQETQYF
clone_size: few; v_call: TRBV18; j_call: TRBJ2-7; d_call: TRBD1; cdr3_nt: TGTGCCAGCTCACCACGGCCGGGACAGGGGATCTACGAGCAGTACTTC; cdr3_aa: CASSPRPGQGIYEQYF
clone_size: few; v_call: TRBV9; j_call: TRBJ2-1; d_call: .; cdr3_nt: TGTGCCAGCAGCGTAGAGTCCCAGAGCTCCTACAATGAGCAGTTCTTC; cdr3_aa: CASSVESQSSYNEQFF
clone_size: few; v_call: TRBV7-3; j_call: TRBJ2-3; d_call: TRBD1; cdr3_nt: TGTGCCAGCAGCTTAACCCAGGGGACAGGGCGTCGGTATTTT; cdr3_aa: CASSLTQGTGRRYF
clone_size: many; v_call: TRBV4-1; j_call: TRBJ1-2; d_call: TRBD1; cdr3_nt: TGCGCCAGCAGCCAAGGAAAGGGACGACAGGGGAGGGACTATGGCTACACCTTC; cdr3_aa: CASSQGKGRQGRDYGYTF
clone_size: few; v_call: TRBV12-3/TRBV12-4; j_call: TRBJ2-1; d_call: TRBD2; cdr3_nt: TGTGCCAGCAGTTTAGTGTTGCGGGGGGGGCTTGGCAATGAGCAGTTCTTC; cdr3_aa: CASSLVLRGGLGNEQFF
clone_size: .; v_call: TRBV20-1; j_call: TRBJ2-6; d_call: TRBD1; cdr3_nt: TGCAGTGGCGAACAGGGGGCTAATGGGGCCAACGTCCTGACTTTC; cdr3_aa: CSGEQGANGANVLTF
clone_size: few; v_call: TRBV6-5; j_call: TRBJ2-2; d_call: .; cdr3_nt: TGTGCCAGCAGTTACTCTAGCGGGCAGGGGGACCGGGAGCTGTTTTTT; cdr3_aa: CASSYSSGQGDRELFF
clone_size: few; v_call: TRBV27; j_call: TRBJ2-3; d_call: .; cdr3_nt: TGTGCCAGCAGTTTCGGGAGACCCAGCACAGATACGCAGTATTTT; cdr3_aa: CASSFGRPSTDTQYF
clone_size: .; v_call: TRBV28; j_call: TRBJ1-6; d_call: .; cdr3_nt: TGTGCCAGCAGTTTTGCATCGACCGATGAATCACCCCTCCACTTT; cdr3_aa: CASSFASTDESPLHF
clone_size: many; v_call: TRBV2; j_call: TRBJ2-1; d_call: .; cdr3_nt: TGTGCCAGCGGCCTATACAATGAGCAGTTCTTC; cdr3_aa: CASGLYNEQFF
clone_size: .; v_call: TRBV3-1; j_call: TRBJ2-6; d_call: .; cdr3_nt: TGTGCCAGCAGCCAAGTTGCGAACTCTGGGGCCAACGTCCTGACTTTC; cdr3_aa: CASSQVANSGANVLTF
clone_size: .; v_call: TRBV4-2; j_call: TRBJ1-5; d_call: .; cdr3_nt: TGTGCCAGCAGCCAAGACGGGCAGGGAGGTCAGCCCCAGCATTTT; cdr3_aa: CASSQDGQGGQPQHF
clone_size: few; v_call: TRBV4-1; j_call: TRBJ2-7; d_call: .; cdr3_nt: TGCGCCAGCAGCCGTGTTGGTAGCGGAGCCTACGAGCAGTACTTC; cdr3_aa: CASSRVGSGAYEQYF
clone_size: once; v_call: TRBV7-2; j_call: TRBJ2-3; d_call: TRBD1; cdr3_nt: TGTGCCAGCAGCTCTTCAACTAGGGGGCGCATGGATACGCAGTATTTT; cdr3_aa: CASSSSTRGRMDTQYF
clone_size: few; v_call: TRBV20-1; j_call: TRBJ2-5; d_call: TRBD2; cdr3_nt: TGCAGTGCTAGAGATTTGAGCGAGCGGGGGAGTCAAGAGACCCAGTACTTC; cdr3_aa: CSARDLSERGSQETQYF
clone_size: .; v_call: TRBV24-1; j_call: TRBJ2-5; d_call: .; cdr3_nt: TGTGCCACCAGTGCCCCGGGACAAAGAATCCAGACCCAGTACTTC; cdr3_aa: CATSAPGQRIQTQYF
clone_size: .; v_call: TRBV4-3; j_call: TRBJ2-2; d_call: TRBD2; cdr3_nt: TGCGCCAGCAGCCGAGAGCGGGGGGGCTTGAACACCGGGGAGCTGTTTTTT; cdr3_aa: CASSRERGGLNTGELFF
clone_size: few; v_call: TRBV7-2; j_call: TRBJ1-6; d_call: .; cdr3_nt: TGTGCCAGCAGCCCCTATGGGACGACGGCTAATTCACCCCTCCACTTT; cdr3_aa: CASSPYGTTANSPLHF
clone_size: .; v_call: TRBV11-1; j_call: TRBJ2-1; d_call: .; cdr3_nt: TGTGCCAGCAGCTTAGCCTCTACTAGAGATGAGCAGTTCTTC; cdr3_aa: CASSLASTRDEQFF
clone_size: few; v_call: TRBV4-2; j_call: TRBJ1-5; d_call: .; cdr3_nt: TGTGCCAGCAGCCAAGTTCTGCTATCAAATCAGCCCCAGCATTTT; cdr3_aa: CASSQVLLSNQPQHF
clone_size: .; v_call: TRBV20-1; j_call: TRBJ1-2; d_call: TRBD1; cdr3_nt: TGCAGTGCTAGAGCAACGGGACAGGGTGCGGACTATGGCTACACCTTC; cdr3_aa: CSARATGQGADYGYTF
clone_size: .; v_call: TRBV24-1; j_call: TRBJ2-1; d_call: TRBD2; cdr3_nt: TGTGCCACCAGTGCCCTGACTAGCGGGGAGACCTACAATGAGCAGTTCTTC; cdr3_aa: CATSALTSGETYNEQFF
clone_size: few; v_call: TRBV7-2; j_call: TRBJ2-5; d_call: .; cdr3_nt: TGTGCCAGCAGCTTAGCCCACCTGGACAGTCGGACCCAGTACTTC; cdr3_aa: CASSLAHLDSRTQYF
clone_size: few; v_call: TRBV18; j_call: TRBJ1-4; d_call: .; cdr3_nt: TGTGCCAGCTCACCCCCCCCCGAGGGGAAAAAACTGTTTTTT; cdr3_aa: CASSPPPEGKKLFF